The next 26 T cell receptor beta chains were all read from a single sample in a study of T cells of healthy individuals (dated by TCRdb to the late 2010s). The method behind the library was 5' RACE. The instrument was an Illumina MiSeq. TCRdb passed the public sequencing reads through fastp at Q25 and MiXCR, retaining productive beta sequences. When rows share a CDR3 protein, they turn into one entry using the most common DNA and genes. The sample contains about 57,000 distinct CDR3 sequences, around 15% of them found a single time. In total, the top ten clones hold around 4.7% of the sample. The receptors were gathered from a human donor in good health.

This clonotype was picked up many times. V gene TRBV27 combines with J gene TRBJ2-5; 10 bases agree with TRBD2. V shed 3 bases and J 4 bases; nucleotides not matched to a gene: 11. This CDR3 comprises 17 residues. The germline CDR1 and CDR2 sequences are MNHEY and SMNVEV (reference sequence). CDR3 sequence (DNA): TGTGCCAGCAGTTTCGGGCGGACTAGCGGTGTTGGAGAGACCCAGTACTTC. The encoded protein is CASSFGRTSGVGETQYF.

This CDR3 reads CASSSRGASDTDTQYF. CDR3 bases: TGTGCCAGCAGTTCCCGGGGGGCCTCCGACACAGATACGCAGTATTTT. This chain connects TRBV28 to TRBJ2-3, with a possible D match to TRBD2 (7 bases). Germline values: CDR1 MDHEN, CDR2 SYDVKM. Trimming took 4 bases from V and 2 from J, leaving 16 bases between them. The CDR3 has 16 residues.

This clonotype was seen a few times. The CDR3 loop is CAWDTRSSPLHF. The CDR3 DNA sequence: TGTGCCTGGGATACAAGGAGTTCACCCCTCCACTTT. The chain couples TRBV30 to TRBJ1-6, with D unresolved. Germline lookup yields CDR1 GTSNPN and CDR2 SVGIG (reference sequence). This CDR3 spans 12 amino acids. The V end was cut by 5 bases, the J end by 9 bases, with 11 bases between.

This clonotype occurred many times. This chain connects TRBV7-8 to TRBJ2-2, with D maybe TRBD1 (5 bases). CDR3 length equals 15 residues. The ends were cut back, 2 bases at V and 3 bases at J, with 10 bases in the middle. Per germline, CDR1 SGHVS and CDR2 FQNEAQ. CDR3 nucleotide sequence: TGTGCCAGCAGCTTACAGGGTGCGCACACCGGGGAGCTGTTTTTT. Amino acid sequence: CASSLQGAHTGELFF.

The chain employs TRBV28 and TRBJ2-1; D gene ambiguous. The germline V gene encodes CDR1 MDHEN and CDR2 SYDVKM. CDR3 length: 16 residues. Trimming cost V 4 bases and J 2 bases, with 15 bases left between them. Here the CDR3 reads CASSSAPDSAYNEQFF. CDR3 nucleotide sequence: TGTGCCAGCAGTTCTGCCCCGGATAGTGCCTACAATGAGCAGTTCTTC.

The chain has TRBV25-1 and TRBJ2-6; no reliable D call. The CDR3 extends over 16 amino acids. Germline V gives CDR1 MGHDK, CDR2 SYGVNS. V was clipped by 4 bases and J by 0 bases, with 10 bases between them. The CDR3 coding sequence is TGTGCCAGCAGTGGGCAGACCGACTCTGGGGCCAACGTCCTGACTTTC. It is translated as CASSGQTDSGANVLTF.

A remark on this clonotype: A much larger clone differs by one base, so this may be a read error. The genes are TRBV6-2 or TRBV6-3 and TRBJ1-5, with a possible D match to TRBD1 (5 bases). Germline V gene data show CDR1 as MNHEY and CDR2 as SVGEGT. This CDR3 contains 16 residues. The CDR3 spells CANSYRGVVSNQPQHF. CDR3 DNA sequence: TGTGCCAACAGTTACCGAGGGGTGGTGAGCAATCAGCCCCAGCATTTT.

The J gene is TRBJ2-4, the V gene TRBV2, with TRBD2 matching over 8 bases. The germline CDR1 and CDR2 sequences are SNHLY and FYNNEI. The CDR3 is 15 residues long. Germline trimming cut 5 bases from V and 7 bases from J; bases unmatched to any gene: 10. CDR3: CASSSNRGGGNIQYF. As DNA, the CDR3 is TGTGCCAGCAGTTCCAACCGGGGGGGCGGGAACATTCAGTACTTC.

This rearrangement joins TRBV12-3 or TRBV12-4 to TRBJ1-5; D is possibly TRBD1 (5 bases). The CDR3 is made up of 14 amino acids. The V end lost 5 bases, the J end lost 3 bases, and 11 bases lay between the germline ends. CDR3 residues: CASSDSGFNQPQHF. The CDR3 bases are TGTGCCAGCAGTGACAGCGGGTTCAATCAGCCCCAGCATTTT.

The genes are TRBV7-2 and TRBJ1-5; D gene ambiguous. V was pared by 0 bases and J by 9 bases, with 9 bases between. The CDR3 contains 13 residues. Per germline, CDR1 SGHTA and CDR2 FQGNSA. For the CDR3, the DNA is TGTGCCAGCAGCTTAGCGGAAAGTCCGCCCCAGCATTTT. Protein product: CASSLAESPPQHF.

The table lists this clonotype with a few counts. This CDR3 is CAIGNSGTNEQFF. The CDR3 DNA is TGTGCCATCGGTAATAGCGGGACCAATGAGCAGTTCTTC. The rearrangement uses TRBV10-3 and TRBJ2-1; 8 bases agree with TRBD2. V gave up 8 bases and J gave up 6 bases; unmatched junction bases: 6. The CDR3 runs 13 residues. The germline CDR1 and CDR2 sequences are ENHRY and SYGVKD.

This clonotype was observed at least ten times. V usage is TRBV19 and J usage is TRBJ2-7; D possibly uses TRBD1 or TRBD2 (7 bases each). The CDR3 sequence is 14 residues long. V was cut by 6 bases and J by 2 bases, with 14 bases left in between. CDR1 and CDR2 from the germline V gene are LNHDA and SQIVND (reference sequence). The CDR3 here is CASSSQGGTYEQYF. CDR3 coding DNA: TGTGCCAGTAGCTCCCAGGGGGGGACCTACGAGCAGTACTTC.

This clonotype was seen a handful of times. V usage is TRBV6-6 and J usage is TRBJ1-5, with a weak D call TRBD1 (6 bases). Trimming took 6 bases from V and 5 from J, leaving 14 bases between them. Germline V lookup: CDR1 MNHNY, CDR2 SVGAGI (reference sequence). CDR3 length: 14 amino acids. The CDR3 DNA reads TGTGCCAGCAGCCGAACCAAGGGGGATCAGCCCCAGCATTTT. Translation gives CASSRTKGDQPQHF.

This clonotype was picked up many times. This chain links TRBV19 with TRBJ2-7, with TRBD1 matching over 7 bases. CDR3 length: 14 residues. The J segment lost 2 bases and the V segment lost 7 bases, leaving 8 bases of the junction unmatched. Germline V gene sequence: CDR1 LNHDA, CDR2 SQIVND (reference sequence). This CDR3 is CASKGHRGAYEQYF. CDR3 nucleotides: TGTGCCAGTAAGGGGCACAGGGGCGCCTACGAGCAGTACTTC.

The rearrangement joins TRBV10-3 to TRBJ2-1; no reliable D call. Germline V gene data show CDR1 as ENHRY and CDR2 as SYGVKD. Trimming removed 3 bases from V and 5 bases from J, with 8 bases in between. This CDR3 is 13 amino acids long. In DNA form, the CDR3 reads TGTGCCATCAGTGATAAGGTGAACAATGAGCAGTTCTTC. It codes for CAISDKVNNEQFF.

This clonotype showed up many times. This chain uses TRBV29-1 with TRBJ2-2; TRBD2 agrees at 8 bases. The CDR3 totals 14 residues. CDR1 is SQVTM, CDR2 ANQGSEA, per germline. The J segment lost 0 bases and the V segment lost 7 bases, leaving 4 bases of the junction unmatched. The CDR3 coding sequence is TGCAGCGGCAAACTAGCGGCGAACACCGGGGAGCTGTTTTTT. Protein sequence: CSGKLAANTGELFF.

V gene TRBV12-3 or TRBV12-4 combines with J gene TRBJ2-1; TRBD2 matches at 11 bases. The trim removed 6 bases at V and 7 bases at J, leaving 20 bases unmatched. CDR3 length: 19 amino acids. CDR3 amino acids: CASRLPGLAENLNLNEQFF. Here the CDR3 DNA reads TGTGCCAGCAGACTTCCGGGACTAGCGGAGAACCTAAACCTTAATGAGCAGTTCTTC.

This clonotype occurred many times. The chain has TRBV3-1 and TRBJ1-1; D is uncertain. Deletions cut 1 base from V and 5 bases from J, with 5 bases between. CDR3 length equals 12 residues. Per germline, CDR1 LGHDT and CDR2 YNNKEL (reference sequence). The CDR3 spells CASSQAETEAFF. The DNA of the CDR3 is TGTGCCAGCAGCCAAGCAGAAACTGAAGCTTTCTTT.

The CDR3 reads CASRVAGGRNTEAFF. CDR3 nucleotide sequence: TGTGCCAGTAGGGTGGCAGGGGGCAGGAACACTGAAGCTTTCTTT. The chain employs TRBV19 and TRBJ1-1; 8 nucleotides agree with TRBD1. The germline V gene has CDR1 LNHDA and CDR2 SQIVND (reference sequence). The CDR3 extends over 15 amino acids. V gave up 6 bases and J gave up 1 base; unmatched junction bases: 7.

The chain carries TRBV9 and TRBJ1-2; D is unresolved. This CDR3 comprises 12 residues. Germline loops: CDR1 SGDLS, CDR2 YYNGEE. V was cut by 0 bases and J by 8 bases, with 8 bases left in between. CDR3 sequence (DNA): TGTGCCAGCAGCGTAGGAAACTGGGGCTACACCTTC. It encodes CASSVGNWGYTF.

The sample holds many counts of this clonotype. The chain recombines TRBV5-1 with TRBJ2-2; D gene ambiguous. Germline V lookup: CDR1 SGHRS, CDR2 YFSETQ. Between the trimmed V and J ends, which lost 4 bases and 9 bases, there was a span of 25 bases. The CDR3 sequence is 17 residues long. In DNA form, the CDR3 reads TGCGCCAGCAGCCCAATAGGATGGAGATGGCTTCCCCGGGAGCTGTTTTTT. The encoded protein is CASSPIGWRWLPRELFF. Drawing the rest from reference TRBV5-1 and TRBJ2-2, the complete variable domain is KAGVTQTPRYLIKTRGQQVTLSCSPISGHRSVSWYQQTPGQGLQFLFEYFSETQRNKGNFPGRFSGRQFSNSRSEMNVSTLELGDSALYLCASSPIGWRWLPRELFFGEGSRLTVL.

Regarding this clonotype: One end of the junction is discordant with germline, which a read error may explain. The chain is built from TRBV11-2 and TRBJ2-1, with D possibly being TRBD2 (5 bases). Germline V lookup: CDR1 SGHAT, CDR2 FQNNGV. The CDR3 spans 16 residues. The CDR3 DNA reads TGTGTCAGCAGTTCTGGACTTGAGAGCTCCTACAATGAGCAGTTCTTC. It yields the protein CVSSSGLESSYNEQFF.

A note on this clonotype: This may be a read error, as it is one base from a much larger clone. The rearrangement uses TRBV6-5 and TRBJ1-5; TRBD1 is a possible D gene (5 bases). In germline, CDR1 is MNHEY, CDR2 SVGAGI. This CDR3 contains 14 residues. Trimming removed 10 bases at V and 4 bases at J, with 17 bases between. CDR3 residues: CANSPGTSNQPQHF. CDR3 DNA sequence: TGTGCCAACAGCCCCGGGACTTCGAATCAGCCCCAGCATTTT.

This clonotype was counted only a few times. This rearrangement joins TRBV23-1 to TRBJ2-1; D is undetermined. TRBV23-1 is filed as an ORF, its function uncertain. The germline V and J ends were trimmed by 0 bases and 9 bases, with 6 bases remaining between them. The CDR3 contains 12 residues. CDR3: CASSQSAGEQFF. The DNA for the CDR3 is TGCGCCAGCAGTCAATCGGCCGGTGAGCAGTTCTTC.

This clonotype was detected only a few times. The chain is built from TRBV3-1 and TRBJ2-7; perhaps D is TRBD1 or TRBD2 (5 bases each). Between the trimmed V and J ends, which lost 5 bases and 3 bases, there was a span of 11 bases. Germline V gene data show CDR1 as LGHDT and CDR2 as YNNKEL (reference sequence). The CDR3 spans 13 residues. Here the CDR3 DNA reads TGTGCCAGCAGCACGGGACCCCTCTACGAGCAGTACTTC. Its translation: CASSTGPLYEQYF.

This clonotype was recorded at least ten times. The V call is TRBV6-2 or TRBV6-3, the J call TRBJ2-1; D not resolved. The CDR3 is 11 residues long. Trimming took 2 bases from V and 8 from J, leaving 4 bases between them. CDR1 and CDR2 (germline): MNHEY, SVGEGT. CDR3 loop: CASSYADEQFF. Written as DNA, the CDR3 is TGTGCCAGCAGTTACGCGGATGAGCAGTTCTTC.